Presented here are 11 T cell receptor beta chains from one specimen sequenced in a study of control samples from healthy donors and cancer patients. Sequencing used immunoSEQ multiplex PCR; TCRdb keeps in-frame clones, though not all of them. In the table there are roughly 86,000 clones, 91% of which are singletons. Sequencing input: blood. All receptors derive from a man aged 25-45 years in good health.

V usage is TRBV5-1 and J usage is TRBJ2-2; D uncertain. The CDR3 consists of 14 residues. The V and J ends lost 5 bases and 1 base respectively, with 9 bases between them. The germline gives CDR1 SGHRS, CDR2 YFSETQ. DNA of the CDR3: TGCGCCAGCAGTCTGGGTGTGAACACCGGGGAGCTGTTTTTT. Translating it yields CASSLGVNTGELFF.

V and J are TRBV10-3 and TRBJ2-6; no clear D gene. CDR3 length equals 14 residues. Trimming cost V 4 bases and J 0 bases, with 4 bases left between them. Germline CDR1 reads ENHRY; CDR2 reads SYGVKD. This chain's CDR3 is CAISAYSGANVLTF. DNA for the CDR3: TGTGCCATCAGTGCTTACTCTGGGGCCAACGTCCTGACTTTC.

The chain recombines TRBV5-1 with TRBJ1-3; D might be TRBD1 (5 bases). The V end lost 0 bases, the J end lost 4 bases, and 17 bases lay between the germline ends. This CDR3 is 17 amino acids long. From germline, CDR1 is SGHRS and CDR2 YFSETQ. As DNA, the CDR3 is TGCGCCAGCAGCTTGGCCGGCCTCCAGGGAGGAGGAAACACCATATATTTT. It is translated as CASSLAGLQGGGNTIYF.

This chain links TRBV24-1 with TRBJ1-3; 9 bases fit TRBD1. Trimming cost V 4 bases and J 3 bases; bases outside gene matches: 6. From germline, CDR1 is KGHDR and CDR2 SFDVKD. This CDR3 is built from 16 residues. CDR3 DNA: TGTGCCACCAGTGAAGCCGGGACAGGGAGTGGAAACACCATATATTTT. Amino acid sequence: CATSEAGTGSGNTIYF.

The chain recombines TRBV7-2 with TRBJ2-5; 14 bases are shared with TRBD2. The V and J ends lost 5 bases and 1 base, in that order; junction bases with no gene match: 6. CDR1 and CDR2 from the germline V gene are SGHTA and FQGNSA. The CDR3 loop spans 17 amino acids. CDR3 residues: CASSPGTSGSSQETQYF. The CDR3 region has the DNA TGTGCCAGCAGCCCCGGGACTAGCGGGAGTTCCCAAGAGACCCAGTACTTC.

The V and J genes are TRBV3-1 (or the pseudogene TRBV3-2) and TRBJ2-3; D is ambiguous. Germline lookup yields CDR1 LGHDT and CDR2 YNNKEL (reference sequence). Trimming shortened V by 0 bases and J by 0 bases, and 10 bases separated the two germline ends. This CDR3 comprises 16 residues. CDR3 residues: CASSQEPRISTDTQYF. For the CDR3, the DNA is TGTGCCAGCAGCCAAGAGCCCAGGATAAGCACAGATACGCAGTATTTT.

This chain joins TRBV5-1 and TRBJ2-1; D uncertain. This CDR3 has 12 residues. Trimming removed 1 base from V and 7 bases from J, with 6 bases in between. Germline V gene lookup returns CDR1 SGHRS and CDR2 YFSETQ. The CDR3 DNA is TGCGCCAGCAGCTTGTATGGGAATGAGCAGTTCTTC. Translated: CASSLYGNEQFF.

This chain joins TRBV3-1 (or the pseudogene TRBV3-2) and TRBJ1-4, with D perhaps matching TRBD1 (6 bases). CDR1 is LGHDT, CDR2 YNNKEL, per germline (reference sequence). V was shortened by 3 bases and J by 2 bases, with 13 bases between the two germline ends. There are 16 residues in the CDR3. Written as DNA, the CDR3 is TGTGCCAGCAGCCAGCGGGGGCAGACGACTAATGAAAAACTGTTTTTT. Encoded protein: CASSQRGQTTNEKLFF.

This chain uses TRBV9 with TRBJ2-3, with D uncertain. The CDR3 has 15 amino acids. Per germline, CDR1 SGDLS and CDR2 YYNGEE. V lost 0 bases to trimming and J lost 1 base, with 9 bases between them. The CDR3 nucleotides read TGTGCCAGCAGCGTAGGGGGTATCCGCACAGATACGCAGTATTTT. Residues: CASSVGGIRTDTQYF.

CDR3 region: CASSSSGTYNEQFF. The CDR3 DNA reads as TGTGCCAGCAGCTCTAGCGGGACCTACAATGAGCAGTTCTTC. The V call is TRBV13, the J call TRBJ2-1; 9 positions match TRBD2. The length of the CDR3 is 14 residues. Germline CDR1 and CDR2: PRHDT and FYEKMQ (reference sequence). The J segment lost 2 bases and the V segment lost 4 bases, leaving 0 bases of the junction unmatched. The full variable domain, rest sourced from reference TRBV13 and TRBJ2-1, is AAGVIQSPRHLIKEKRETATLKCYPIPRHDTVYWYQQGPGQDPQFLISFYEKMQSDKGSIPDRFSAQQFSDYHSELNMSSLELGDSALYFCASSSSGTYNEQFFGPGTRLTVL.

The V call is TRBV29-1, the J call TRBJ1-4; D call uncertain. The length of the CDR3 is 12 residues. The V gene lost 4 bases and the J gene lost 0 bases, with 3 bases spanning the gap. Germline V gene sequence: CDR1 SQVTM, CDR2 ANQGSEA. The CDR3 sequence: CSVGATNEKLFF. CDR3 bases: TGCAGCGTTGGGGCAACTAATGAAAAACTGTTTTTT.